Listed here are 6 T cell receptor beta chains from one sample, sequenced in a study of T cell repertoires in cytomegalovirus infection. TCRdb itself ran the reads through MiXCR, one entry per CDR3 protein. The sample lists roughly 990,000 distinct CDR3 sequences, around a third occurring once. No antigen has been identified for these receptors. The sample in question was cultured CD8+ T cells from PBMCs, obtained from culture after CMV antigen stimulation. These receptors came from a human donor in good health (CMV status not recorded). Some clones in this sample may be carry-over from other donors' samples.

The chain combines TRBV7-3 with TRBJ2-3; 10 nucleotides match TRBD2. Germline values: CDR1 SGHTA, CDR2 FQGTGA. The CDR3 has 15 residues. The J segment lost 4 bases and the V segment lost 7 bases, leaving 8 bases of the junction unmatched. CDR3 residues: CASKRSGGAADTQYF. In nucleotides, the CDR3 is TGTGCCAGCAAGAGAAGCGGGGGGGCGGCAGATACGCAGTATTTT.

This clonotype was seen more than once but under ten times. The rearrangement joins TRBV29-1 to TRBJ2-7; TRBD1 or TRBD2 may be the D gene (5 bases each). Between the trimmed V and J ends, which lost 5 bases and 4 bases, there was a span of 27 bases. This CDR3 has 17 amino acids. The germline V gene encodes CDR1 SQVTM and CDR2 ANQGSEA. CDR3 region: CSVSGGQLGDPKYEQYF. The CDR3 nucleotides are TGCAGCGTTAGTGGGGGTCAACTAGGGGATCCCAAGTACGAGCAGTACTTC.

The chain is built from TRBV10-3 and TRBJ2-7; TRBD1 is a possible D gene (6 bases). This CDR3 comprises 13 residues. In germline, CDR1 is ENHRY, CDR2 SYGVKD. The V end was cut by 4 bases, the J end by 3 bases, with 10 bases between. The chain's CDR3 is CAISVGQLYEQYV. The CDR3, as DNA: TGTGCCATCAGTGTAGGACAGCTCTACGAGCAGTACGTC.

This clonotype was seen repeatedly, ten times or more. The chain recombines TRBV7-9 with TRBJ2-5; tentatively, D is TRBD1 or TRBD2 (6 bases each). Deletions cut 2 bases from V and 1 base from J, with 8 bases between. CDR3 length: 14 amino acids. CDR1 SEHNR and CDR2 FQNEAQ come from the germline V gene (reference sequence). The CDR3 is CASSLTGAQETQYF. CDR3 in DNA: TGTGCCAGCAGCTTAACGGGGGCCCAAGAGACCCAGTACTTC. The full variable domain, its missing parts supplied by reference TRBV7-9 and TRBJ2-5, is DTGVSQNPRHKITKRGQNVTFRCDPISEHNRLYWYRQTLGQGPEFLTYFQNEAQLEKSRLLSDRFSAERPKGSFSTLEIQRTEQGDSAMYLCASSLTGAQETQYFGPGTRLLVL.

V gene TRBV11-2 combines with J gene TRBJ2-7, with D possibly being TRBD1 or TRBD2 (5 bases each). The length of the CDR3 is 15 residues. Trimming took 3 bases from V and 6 from J, leaving 18 bases between them. CDR1 is SGHAT and CDR2 is FQNNGV in the germline V gene. The CDR3 reads CASSFPGRTSVEQYF. The DNA of the CDR3 is TGTGCCAGCAGCTTTCCGGGACGGACCTCTGTCGAGCAGTACTTC.

This clonotype was counted a few times. V gene TRBV5-1 combines with J gene TRBJ1-4; TRBD1 aligns across 8 bases. The CDR3 contains 13 residues. Germline loops: CDR1 SGHRS, CDR2 YFSETQ. The V gene end was trimmed by 4 bases and the J gene end by 7 bases; junction bases not matched to a gene: 3. The CDR3 DNA sequence: TGCGCCAGCAGCCAAGGACAGGGTGAAAAACTGTTTTTT. Amino acids: CASSQGQGEKLFF.